Listed below are T cell receptor beta chains from one sample, sequenced in a study of T cells in Graves' hyperthyroidism and ophthalmopathy. A single record per CDR3 protein comes from TCRdb applying MiXCR to the multiplex PCR reads. The table records around 690,000 distinct CDR3 sequences, roughly a sixth of them present only once. What was sequenced was blood. The receptors were sampled from a man aged 50-60 years with Graves' hyperthyroidism. CDR3s leave out the opening cysteine and the closing phenylalanine or tryptophan.

TRBV6-1	ASTRGRGAETQY
TRBV28	ASSFSSGTGDEAF
TRBV28	ASSLQDTEAF
TRBV12-3/TRBV12-4	ASSSGLARTDTQY
TRBV12-5	ASGLVSPHEQY
TRBV10-3	AISKTGQFFGNEQF
TRBV30	AWSVLGTDTQY
TRBV6-1	ASRRGQSNQPQH
TRBV9	ASSPHPEVNTEAF
TRBV10-3	AISESPTDPGANVLT
TRBV5-1	ASSLELAGGTYNEQF
TRBV30	AWSVLPGSTEAF
TRBV27	ASSIRLGDHSLETQY
TRBV6-1	ASSSTPVSNQPQH
TRBV28	ASSLPPGLAGITDTQY
TRBV9	ASSVNENEAF
TRBV6-7	ASSQPTPLGFNEQF
TRBV6-2/TRBV6-3	ASSYSFFQPQH
TRBV7-9	ASSQDRGRRRYGGYT
TRBV6-1	ASSWESFPLLETQY
TRBV7-4	ASSSGTGVDTQY
TRBV7-9	ASSLAGGAPKETQY
TRBV5-4	ASSLGTGIGYT
TRBV7-2	ASSTQETGELF
TRBV29-1	SVTRQGRNEQF
TRBV27	ASRASGTDTQY
TRBV2	ATRQGQTYEQY
TRBV2	ASAPINQPQH
TRBV30	AWSVLSAAYEQY
TRBV18	ASSPLVDTQY
TRBV7-3	ASSPEGGDADTQY
TRBV10-3	AISGLLSSGNTIY
TRBV20-1	SALAGGPETQY
TRBV28	ASSPVIALSGELF
TRBV25-1	ASSELGTGETEAF
TRBV28	ASTSQGANTEAF
TRBV12-3/TRBV12-4	ASRRAPNTEAF